This entry lists 19 T cell receptor beta chains sequenced from one sample in a study of T-cell memory formation after mild COVID-19. TCRdb reprocessed the 5' RACE reads with MiXCR, giving one entry per CDR3 protein. The repertoire consists of about 140,000 distinct CDR3 sequences, with 11% to 15% occurring once and the leading ten covering around 27%. Sequenced material: PBMCs or a T cell subset sorted from them (not recorded which). Source of these receptors: an adult woman who had mild COVID-19 (a few samples of this study predate the infection). Cell type and time point are not known.

The chain combines TRBV20-1 with TRBJ2-5; the D gene could be TRBD1 or TRBD2 (5 bases each). This CDR3 region has 16 residues. The germline V and J ends were trimmed by 6 bases and 4 bases, with 24 bases remaining between them. Per the germline V gene, CDR1 is DFQATT and CDR2 is SNEGSKA (reference sequence). As DNA, the CDR3 is TGCAGTGCCGCCTTGAGTCGGGCAGGGACGGGAGAGACCCAGTACTTC. It yields the protein CSAALSRAGTGETQYF.

V usage is TRBV5-1 and J usage is TRBJ2-1; D gene unclear. The germline gives CDR1 SGHRS, CDR2 YFSETQ. The V and J ends lost 0 bases and 9 bases respectively, with 10 bases between them. This CDR3 has 13 residues. The CDR3 protein is CASSLEDWTEQFF. DNA of the CDR3: TGCGCCAGCAGCTTGGAAGACTGGACTGAGCAGTTCTTC.

This clonotype was seen a handful of times. The chain has TRBV20-1 and TRBJ2-7; D might be TRBD1 or TRBD2, each matching 5 bases. Germline loops: CDR1 DFQATT, CDR2 SNEGSKA (reference sequence). The V end was cut by 7 bases, the J end by 2 bases, with 15 bases between. The CDR3 totals 13 residues. CDR3 nucleotide sequence: TGCAGTGTCCTCCGGGACGGGACCTACGAGCAGTACTTC. It yields the protein CSVLRDGTYEQYF.

This clonotype was detected a few times. V and J are TRBV7-9 and TRBJ1-6; possible D gene TRBD1, 5 bases. V was clipped by 0 bases and J by 8 bases, with 14 bases between them. This CDR3 contains 16 residues. Germline V CDR1 and CDR2: SEHNR, FQNEAQ (reference sequence). CDR3 DNA: TGTGCCAGCAGCTTAGCGCACGGGGGAGGTGATTCACCCCTCCACTTT. Residues: CASSLAHGGGDSPLHF.

This rearrangement joins TRBV3-1 to TRBJ1-1, with unresolved D. Germline CDR1 and CDR2: LGHDT and YNNKEL (reference sequence). This CDR3 contains 16 residues. V lost 0 bases and J lost 0, with 11 bases in between. The CDR3 spells CASSQDPWKMNTEAFF. The CDR3, as DNA: TGTGCCAGCAGCCAAGATCCGTGGAAAATGAACACTGAAGCTTTCTTT. Full variable domain (missing parts from reference TRBV3-1 and TRBJ1-1): DTAVSQTPKYLVTQMGNDKSIKCEQNLGHDTMYWYKQDSKKFLKIMFSYNNKELIINETVPNRFSPKSPDKAHLNLHINSLELGDSAVYFCASSQDPWKMNTEAFFGQGTRLTVV.

This clonotype has just a few counts. The rearrangement links TRBV12-3 or TRBV12-4 to TRBJ2-5, with D perhaps matching TRBD2 (6 bases). The ends were cut back, 6 bases at V and 1 base at J, with 12 bases in the middle. There are 14 residues in the CDR3. The CDR3 protein is CASRDGGTQETQYF. CDR3 sequence (DNA): TGTGCCAGCAGAGACGGGGGTACCCAAGAGACCCAGTACTTC.

This clonotype has more than one count but fewer than ten. The gene calls are TRBV7-9 and TRBJ2-4; D is undetermined. CDR3 size: 11 residues. Trimming cost V 2 bases and J 6 bases, with 2 bases left between them. The germline CDR1 and CDR2 sequences are SEHNR and FQNEAQ (reference sequence). CDR3 residues: CASSLRNIQYF. CDR3 sequence (DNA): TGTGCCAGCAGCTTAAGAAACATTCAGTACTTC.

This clonotype occurred a few times. The chain uses TRBV7-6 and TRBJ2-3, with no clear D. The CDR3 extends over 15 amino acids. V lost 5 bases and J 4 bases, leaving 16 bases between the germline ends. Germline CDR1 SGHVS, CDR2 FNYEAQ. CDR3 bases: TGTGCCAGCAGCACCTCGGGTCTCGGGCCAGATACGCAGTATTTT. It encodes CASSTSGLGPDTQYF.

The chain is built from TRBV4-1 and TRBJ1-1; D not resolved. The V and J ends lost 1 base and 4 bases respectively, with 13 bases between them. The CDR3 covers 15 residues. CDR1 MGHRA and CDR2 YSYEKL come from the germline V gene. The CDR3 reads CASSQVEPWGTEAFF. CDR3 coding DNA: TGCGCCAGCAGCCAAGTGGAGCCCTGGGGCACTGAAGCTTTCTTT.

This clonotype has at least ten counts. This sequence joins TRBV27 and TRBJ2-5; 9 bases are shared with TRBD1. CDR1 MNHEY and CDR2 SMNVEV come from the germline V gene (reference sequence). Trimming took 10 bases from V and 2 from J; bases not matched to a gene: 11. The CDR3 consists of 15 residues. As DNA, the CDR3 is TGTGCCACTTGGTCCGGGACAGGGTATCAAGAGACCCAGTACTTC. Amino acids: CATWSGTGYQETQYF.

The chain employs TRBV7-9 and TRBJ1-1, with TRBD1 matching 7 bases. The CDR3 extends over 15 amino acids. Germline CDR1 and CDR2: SEHNR and FQNEAQ (reference sequence). The junction had 10 bases not matched to a gene; V was cut back by 4 bases and J by 5 bases. CDR3 coding DNA: TGTGCCAGCAGCTCCCGGGACAGCTGGAGGACTGAAGCTTTCTTT. Protein product: CASSSRDSWRTEAFF.

This clonotype turned up a few times. The rearrangement links TRBV24-1 to TRBJ2-5; TRBD1 aligns across 11 bases. The J segment lost 5 bases and the V segment lost 4 bases, leaving 5 bases of the junction unmatched. Per the germline V gene, CDR1 is KGHDR and CDR2 is SFDVKD. This CDR3 contains 15 residues. The CDR3 DNA sequence: TGTGCCACCAGTGAGCTCGGGACAGGGGGGGAGACCCAGTACTTC. Its protein product is CATSELGTGGETQYF.

This clonotype was seen a few times. CDR3 nucleotide sequence: TGTGCCAGCAGGCTAGCCGGTGGGGCGGGATCCTACGAGCAGTACTTC. Protein: CASRLAGGAGSYEQYF. V usage is TRBV7-8 and J usage is TRBJ2-7; D may be TRBD2 (6 bases). The CDR3 has 16 residues. In germline, CDR1 is SGHVS, CDR2 FQNEAQ. V was pared by 6 bases and J by 1 base, with 19 bases between. Full variable domain (remainder filled in from reference TRBV7-8 and TRBJ2-7): GAGVSQSPRYKVAKRGQDVALRCDPISGHVSLFWYQQALGQGPEFLTYFQNEAQLDKSGLPSDRFFAERPEGSVSTLKIQRTQQEDSAVYLCASRLAGGAGSYEQYFGPGTRLTVT.

The chain joins TRBV7-9 to TRBJ2-7; no clear D. The ends were cut back, 1 base at V and 1 base at J, with 11 bases in the middle. The CDR3 spans 15 residues. CDR1 SEHNR and CDR2 FQNEAQ come from the germline V gene (reference sequence). Here the CDR3 DNA reads TGTGCCAGCAGCTTAGTTCGCGAGTGGTCCTACGAGCAGTACTTC. It translates to CASSLVREWSYEQYF.

The CDR3 region has the DNA TGTGCCAGCAGTCCACTTTACGGGGAGAGCTCCTACGAGCAGTACTTC. It yields the protein CASSPLYGESSYEQYF. The V and J genes are TRBV6-6 and TRBJ2-7, with D possibly TRBD2 on 5 matching bases. This CDR3 is 16 amino acids long. Trimming took off 5 bases at V and 0 bases at J, with 17 bases between the two ends. Looked up from germline, CDR1 is MNHNY and CDR2 is SVGAGI (reference sequence).

The V gene is TRBV29-1, the J gene TRBJ1-2; D is undetermined. This CDR3 has 11 residues. Germline loops: CDR1 SQVTM, CDR2 ANQGSEA. V lost 5 bases and J 1 base, leaving 5 bases between the germline ends. The CDR3 DNA sequence: TGCAGCGTTCCCCTTAACTATGGCTACACCTTC. Translating gives CSVPLNYGYTF.

This clonotype was picked up a small number of times. For the CDR3, the DNA is TGCGCCAGCAGCCAAGGGGACAATGAGCAGTTCTTC. Translating gives CASSQGDNEQFF. The V and J genes are TRBV4-1 and TRBJ2-1, with no clear D. Germline V gene data show CDR1 as MGHRA and CDR2 as YSYEKL. The V end was cut by 1 base, the J end by 5 bases, with 3 bases between. The CDR3 length is 12 residues.

This rearrangement joins TRBV5-6 to TRBJ1-4; D unresolved. The germline V and J ends were trimmed by 1 base and 7 bases, with 17 bases remaining between them. CDR1 is SGHDT and CDR2 is YYEEEE in the germline V gene. The CDR3 is 16 residues long. The CDR3 region has the DNA TGTGCCAGCAGCTTGTTGTCCTCCTGGGGAAGTGAAAAACTGTTTTTT. Translating gives CASSLLSSWGSEKLFF. The whole variable domain, remainder taken from reference TRBV5-6 and TRBJ1-4, is DAGVTQSPTHLIKTRGQQVTLRCSPKSGHDTVSWYQQALGQGPQFIFQYYEEEERQRGNFPDRFSGHQFPNYSSELNVNALLLGDSALYLCASSLLSSWGSEKLFFGSGTQLSVL.

This clonotype has only a few counts. The rearrangement joins TRBV6-5 to TRBJ2-7; D remains unclear. V was trimmed by 0 bases and J by 3 bases, leaving 6 bases between them. Germline values: CDR1 MNHEY, CDR2 SVGAGI. CDR3 length: 13 residues. DNA for the CDR3: TGTGCCAGCAGTTACTCGTTCGGCTACGAGCAGTACTTC. Translating it yields CASSYSFGYEQYF.